The table lists the clone carrying this T cell receptor beta chain with many counts. The antigen is undetermined. The CDR3 spans 13 residues. CDR1 and CDR2 from the germline V gene are GTSNPN and SVGIG (reference sequence). The V end lost 0 bases, the J end lost 3 bases, and 9 bases lay between the germline ends. What was amplified from RNA transcripts were TCR beta CDR3 regions. When the TCR CDR3 underwent first-round RT-PCR, the HTBI primer set was used. TCRdb re-called the multiplex PCR reads with MiXCR, one entry per CDR3 protein. The sample yields hundreds of thousands of distinct CDR3 sequences, roughly 14% seen once. The source of the sample is a study of T cells in Graves' hyperthyroidism and ophthalmopathy. Study-wide points: Most thyroid clonotypes that were expanded above 0.001 also turned up in blood.

Uncontrolled infection, other autoimmune disease, pregnancy and lactation each barred patients from inclusion. The gene calls are TRBV30 and TRBJ2-7; D is perhaps TRBD1 (6 bases). The source material was blood. The sequence derives from a woman in her forties with Graves' ophthalmopathy. The CDR3 DNA reads TGTGCCTGGAGTGTAATACAGGGCTACGAGCAGTACTTC. This gives the protein CAWSVIQGYEQYF.